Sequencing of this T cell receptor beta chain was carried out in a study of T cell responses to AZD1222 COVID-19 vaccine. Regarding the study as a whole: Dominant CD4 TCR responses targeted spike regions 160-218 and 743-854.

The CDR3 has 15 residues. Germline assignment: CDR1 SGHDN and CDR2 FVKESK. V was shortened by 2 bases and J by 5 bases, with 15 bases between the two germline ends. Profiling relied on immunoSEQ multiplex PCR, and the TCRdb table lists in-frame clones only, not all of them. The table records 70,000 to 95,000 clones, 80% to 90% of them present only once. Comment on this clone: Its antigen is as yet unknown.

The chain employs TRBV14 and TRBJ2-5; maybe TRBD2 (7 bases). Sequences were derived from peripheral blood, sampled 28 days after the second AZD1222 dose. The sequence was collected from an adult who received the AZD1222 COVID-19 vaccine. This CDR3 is CASSQSLGGPETQYF. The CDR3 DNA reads TGTGCCAGCAGCCAATCACTCGGGGGGCCGGAGACCCAGTACTTC.